One sample yielded the 26 T cell receptor beta chains listed below, sequenced in a study of blood T cell repertoires in COVID-19. Here immunoSEQ multiplex PCR was the method, and the copy in TCRdb shows in-frame clones only, minus some. This table holds over 150,000 clones, roughly four fifths found once. Sequencing used peripheral blood. The receptors were sampled from a man older than 75 with acute or convalescent COVID-19.

The chain uses TRBV18 and TRBJ1-4; a weak D match, TRBD1 (6 bases). The CDR3 is made up of 15 amino acids. Germline V lookup: CDR1 KGHSH, CDR2 LQKENI. V was pared by 3 bases and J by 1 base, with 9 bases between. The CDR3 region has the DNA TGTGCCAGCTCACCCAGGGGCTTAACTAATGAAAAACTGTTTTTT. Translated, it gives CASSPRGLTNEKLFF.

The rearrangement joins TRBV7-2 to TRBJ1-1; the match to TRBD1 covers 7 bases. J was trimmed by 3 bases and V by 6 bases; bases with no gene match: 4. Germline-derived CDR1 and CDR2 are SGHTA and FQGNSA. The CDR3 runs 13 residues. The CDR3 loop reads CASRLQGDTEAFF. The CDR3 nucleotides read TGTGCCAGCAGGCTGCAGGGGGACACTGAAGCTTTCTTT.

The chain links TRBV18 to TRBJ2-2, with TRBD1 matching 7 bases. CDR1 is KGHSH, CDR2 LQKENI, per germline. The trim removed 3 bases at V and 5 bases at J, leaving 3 bases unmatched. The CDR3 has 14 amino acids. The CDR3 nucleotides are TGTGCCAGCTCACCTCTGGACAGGACCGGGGAGCTGTTTTTT. Residues: CASSPLDRTGELFF.

This clone appeared a few times. This chain connects TRBV7-9 to TRBJ1-4, with 9 bases matching TRBD1. Germline V CDR1 and CDR2: SEHNR, FQNEAQ (reference sequence). V dropped 4 bases and J dropped 7; count of bases not matched to a gene: 4. The length of the CDR3 is 14 residues. The CDR3 coding sequence is TGTGCCAGCAGCTCTGACAGGGGGGGTGAAAAACTGTTTTTT. Translated: CASSSDRGGEKLFF.

The rearrangement joins TRBV29-1 to TRBJ2-3; D is ambiguous. CDR3 size: 12 residues. The germline V and J ends were trimmed by 3 bases and 3 bases, with 7 bases remaining between them. CDR1 is SQVTM, CDR2 ANQGSEA, per germline. Written as DNA, the CDR3 is TGCAGCGTTGACTCCAGTACAGATACGCAGTATTTT. Its protein is CSVDSSTDTQYF.

This clone was detected only once. The chain uses TRBV5-6 and TRBJ2-3; 9 positions agree with TRBD1. The CDR3 contains 14 residues. Losses at the gene ends were 1 base for V and 4 bases for J; bases not matched to a gene: 1. Germline CDR1 is SGHDT and CDR2 is YYEEEE. The CDR3: CASSLRQGADTQYF. The CDR3 DNA reads TGTGCCAGCAGCTTGCGACAGGGGGCAGATACGCAGTATTTT.

This chain joins TRBV11-3 and TRBJ2-5; 7 bases are a match to TRBD1. V dropped 7 bases and J dropped 5; count of bases not matched to a gene: 10. Germline-derived CDR1 and CDR2 are SGHNT and YENEEA. The CDR3 has 14 amino acids. CDR3 protein: CASTPTGRGETQYF. Here the CDR3 DNA reads TGTGCCAGCACCCCGACAGGGAGAGGGGAGACCCAGTACTTC. Supplemented by reference TRBV11-3 and TRBJ2-5, the full variable domain reads EAGVVQSPRYKIIEKKQPVAFWCNPISGHNTLYWYLQNLGQGPELLIRYENEEAVDDSQLPKDRFSAERLKGVDSTLKIQPAELGDSAVYLCASTPTGRGETQYFGPGTRLLVL.

V and J are TRBV5-4 and TRBJ2-4, with 8 positions matching TRBD1. There are 14 residues in the CDR3. J lost 7 bases, V lost 3 bases, and 6 bases had no gene match. The germline gives CDR1 SGHNT, CDR2 YYREEE (reference sequence). CDR3 in amino acids: CASSSGQGRNIQYF. CDR3 sequence (DNA): TGTGCCAGCAGCTCAGGACAGGGCCGGAACATTCAGTACTTC.

V and J are TRBV4-3 and TRBJ2-2; 9 bases align to TRBD1. The CDR3 consists of 15 residues. With 4 bases clipped from V and 7 bases from J, the junction kept 7 bases outside the gene matches. Germline V lookup: CDR1 LGHNA, CDR2 YSLEER. Written as DNA, the CDR3 is TGCGCCAGCAGCCGGGGGGACAGGGATATCGGGGAGCTGTTTTTT. Protein: CASSRGDRDIGELFF.

CDR3 sequence reads: CASSLVPGTSSYNEQFF. CDR3 DNA sequence: TGTGCCAGCAGCTTAGTACCCGGGACTAGTTCATACAATGAGCAGTTCTTC. The J gene is TRBJ2-1, the V gene TRBV7-8, with TRBD2 identical over 8 bases. The germline V gene encodes CDR1 SGHVS and CDR2 FQNEAQ. V dropped 1 base and J dropped 4; count of bases not matched to a gene: 9. The CDR3 covers 17 residues.

The CDR3 sequence: CAWTREGQPQHF. CDR3 nucleotide sequence: TGTGCCTGGACGAGGGAGGGTCAGCCCCAGCATTTT. V and J are TRBV30 and TRBJ1-5; D unresolved. From germline, CDR1 is GTSNPN and CDR2 SVGIG (reference sequence). The CDR3 is 12 residues long. V shed 4 bases and J shed 6 bases, with 10 bases lying between them.

The gene calls are TRBV11-3 and TRBJ2-6, with 7 bases aligning to TRBD1. Germline V gene lookup returns CDR1 SGHNT and CDR2 YENEEA. V was clipped by 5 bases and J by 0 bases; unmatched bases: 7. CDR3 length: 17 amino acids. CDR3 DNA sequence: TGTGCCAGCAGCCTAAGACAGGGACGCTCTGGGGCCAACGTCCTGACTTTC. As protein: CASSLRQGRSGANVLTF.

This clone was observed once. The V gene is TRBV10-3, the J gene TRBJ1-2; TRBD1 is a possible D gene (6 bases). This CDR3 contains 13 residues. Trimming left V 7 bases short and J 2 bases short, with 11 bases between. Per germline, CDR1 ENHRY and CDR2 SYGVKD. The CDR3 region is CAITQQGNYGYTF. The CDR3 nucleotides are TGTGCCATCACCCAACAGGGAAACTATGGCTACACCTTC.

This chain links TRBV7-8 with TRBJ2-7; the match to TRBD1 covers 11 bases. The CDR3 extends over 14 amino acids. In germline, CDR1 is SGHVS, CDR2 FQNEAQ. J lost 4 bases, V lost 5 bases, and 4 bases had no gene match. This CDR3 reads CASSPGDRGYEQYV. The DNA for the CDR3 is TGTGCCAGCAGCCCAGGGGACAGGGGGTACGAGCAGTACGTC.

The CDR3 is CASSIRVAGELFF. DNA for the CDR3: TGTGCCAGCTCCATCCGGGTGGCCGGGGAGCTGTTTTTT. This rearrangement joins TRBV27 to TRBJ2-2; D remains unclear. Germline CDR1 MNHEY, CDR2 SMNVEV (reference sequence). V lost 8 bases to trimming and J lost 6 bases, with 13 bases between them. This CDR3 comprises 13 residues.

CDR3 sequence reads: CASSMGEGQPQHF. The CDR3 DNA reads TGTGCCAGTAGTATGGGGGAGGGTCAGCCCCAGCATTTT. J is TRBJ1-5 and V is TRBV19; tentatively, D is TRBD1 (5 bases). The CDR3 consists of 13 residues. V shed 3 bases and J shed 6 bases, with 9 bases lying between them. The germline gives CDR1 LNHDA, CDR2 SQIVND (reference sequence). Full variable domain (missing parts from reference TRBV19 and TRBJ1-5): DGGITQSPKYLFRKEGQNVTLSCEQNLNHDAMYWYRQDPGQGLRLIYYSQIVNDFQKGDIAEGYSVSREKKESFPLTVTSAQKNPTAFYLCASSMGEGQPQHFGDGTRLSIL.

This CDR3 reads CASSTANGSPAERAQHF. CDR3 in DNA: TGTGCCAGCAGTACTGCCAACGGGAGCCCAGCCGAGAGGGCCCAGCATTTT. The chain links TRBV6-2 or TRBV6-3 to TRBJ1-5; no clear D. Germline V gene data show CDR1 as MNHEY and CDR2 as SVGEGT. This CDR3 contains 17 residues. V gave up 5 bases and J gave up 11 bases, with 28 bases separating them.

The V and J genes are TRBV12-3 or TRBV12-4 and TRBJ2-7; D perhaps matches TRBD2 (6 bases). V was shortened by 6 bases and J by 3 bases, with 9 bases between the two germline ends. This CDR3 is built from 12 residues. This CDR3 reads CASSRGIYEQYV. As DNA, the CDR3 is TGTGCCAGCAGCCGGGGGATCTACGAGCAGTACGTC.

CDR3 region: CASSPRLAGGYDTQYF. In DNA, the CDR3 is TGTGCCAGCAGCCCCAGACTAGCGGGGGGTTATGATACGCAGTATTTT. This chain connects TRBV11-1 to TRBJ2-3, with 13 nucleotides matching TRBD2. The CDR3 has 16 residues. In germline, CDR1 is SGHAT, CDR2 FQDESV (reference sequence). Trimming took 5 bases from V and 6 from J; bases not matched to a gene: 8. Using reference TRBV11-1 and TRBJ2-3 for the parts outside the CDR3, the full variable domain is EAEVAQSPRYKITEKSQAVAFWCDPISGHATLYWYRQILGQGPELLVQFQDESVVDDSQLPKDRFSAERLKGVDSTLKIQPAELGDSAMYLCASSPRLAGGYDTQYFGPGTRLTVL.

This clone came up a few times. V usage is TRBV7-2 and J usage is TRBJ1-5; possibly TRBD1 for D (5 bases). Looked up from germline, CDR1 is SGHTA and CDR2 is FQGNSA. V dropped 1 base and J dropped 5 bases, with 6 bases sitting between them. CDR3 size: 13 residues. The CDR3 here is CASSLEGYQPQHF. CDR3 bases: TGTGCCAGCAGCTTAGAGGGGTATCAGCCCCAGCATTTT.

The chain combines TRBV3-1 (or the pseudogene TRBV3-2) with TRBJ1-1; D remains unclear. Germline V gene data show CDR1 as LGHDT and CDR2 as YNNKEL (reference sequence). The V end was cut by 1 base, the J end by 5 bases, with 14 bases between. This CDR3 contains 15 residues. CDR3 nucleotide sequence: TGTGCCAGCAGCCAAGGAGCGCGGAGCGGGACTGAAGCTTTCTTT. This encodes CASSQGARSGTEAFF.

V gene TRBV5-8 combines with J gene TRBJ1-5; D remains ambiguous. Germline-derived CDR1 and CDR2 are SGHTS and YDEGEE. Trimming removed 4 bases from V and 6 bases from J, with 8 bases in between. The CDR3 length is 12 residues. The CDR3 region is CASSPVGQPQHF. The CDR3 DNA reads as TGTGCCAGCAGCCCCGTCGGTCAGCCCCAGCATTTT.

This chain joins TRBV7-6 and TRBJ1-2; weak D call: TRBD1 (6 bases). The germline V gene has CDR1 SGHVS and CDR2 FNYEAQ. V was cut by 6 bases and J by 0 bases, with 17 bases left in between. The CDR3 is made up of 16 amino acids. Written as DNA, the CDR3 is TGTGCCAGCAGTCAACAGGGTTTGGGAGCTAACTATGGCTACACCTTC. Translated, it gives CASSQQGLGANYGYTF.

The chain uses TRBV7-2 and TRBJ2-3; 8 bases fit TRBD2. Trimming took 2 bases from V and 3 from J; bases not matched to a gene: 10. CDR3 length: 17 amino acids. Germline lookup yields CDR1 SGHTA and CDR2 FQGNSA. CDR3 sequence: CASSLSPSGGVTDTQYF. CDR3 coding DNA: TGTGCCAGCAGCTTATCCCCTTCCGGGGGGGTGACAGATACGCAGTATTTT.

J is TRBJ1-1 and V is TRBV29-1, with D possibly being TRBD1 (6 bases). The V gene lost 0 bases and the J gene lost 11 bases, with 13 bases spanning the gap. The length of the CDR3 is 12 residues. CDR1 and CDR2 from the germline V gene are SQVTM and ANQGSEA. Written as DNA, the CDR3 is TGCAGCGTTGAAGACCCGAACAGGGAGGCTTTCTTT. Protein sequence: CSVEDPNREAFF.

This chain joins TRBV4-1 and TRBJ1-2; the match to TRBD1 covers 9 bases. Germline CDR1 reads MGHRA; CDR2 reads YSYEKL. Unmatched junction bases numbered 4, after V lost 5 bases and J lost 6 bases. CDR3 length: 13 amino acids. CDR3 amino acids: CASSTTGGDGYTF. In nucleotides, the CDR3 is TGCGCCAGCAGCACTACAGGGGGCGATGGCTACACCTTC.